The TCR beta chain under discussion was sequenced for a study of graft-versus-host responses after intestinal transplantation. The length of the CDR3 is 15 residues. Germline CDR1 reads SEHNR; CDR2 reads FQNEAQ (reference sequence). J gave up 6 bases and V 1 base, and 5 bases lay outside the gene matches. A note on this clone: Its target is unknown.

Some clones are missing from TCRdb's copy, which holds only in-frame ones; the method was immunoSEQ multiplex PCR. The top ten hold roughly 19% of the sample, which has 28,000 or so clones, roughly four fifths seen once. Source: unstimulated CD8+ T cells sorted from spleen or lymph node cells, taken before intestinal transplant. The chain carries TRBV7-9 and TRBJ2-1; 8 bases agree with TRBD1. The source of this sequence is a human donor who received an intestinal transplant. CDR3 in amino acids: CASSLGTGPLNEQFF. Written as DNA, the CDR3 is TGTGCCAGCAGCTTAGGGACAGGGCCCCTCAATGAGCAGTTCTTC.